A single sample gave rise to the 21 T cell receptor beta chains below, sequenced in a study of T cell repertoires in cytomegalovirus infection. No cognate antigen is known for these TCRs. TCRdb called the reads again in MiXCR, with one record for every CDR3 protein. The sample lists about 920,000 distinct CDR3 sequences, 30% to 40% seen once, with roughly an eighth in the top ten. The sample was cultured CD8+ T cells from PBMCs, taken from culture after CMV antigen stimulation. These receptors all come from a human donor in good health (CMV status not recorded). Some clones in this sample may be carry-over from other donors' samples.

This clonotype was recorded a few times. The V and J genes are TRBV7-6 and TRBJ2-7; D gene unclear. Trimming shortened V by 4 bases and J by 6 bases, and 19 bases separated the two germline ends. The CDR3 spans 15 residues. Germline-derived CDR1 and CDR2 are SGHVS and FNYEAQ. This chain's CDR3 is CASSSPTVESLEQYF. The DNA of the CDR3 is TGTGCCAGCAGCTCCCCCACAGTGGAGTCCCTCGAGCAGTACTTC.

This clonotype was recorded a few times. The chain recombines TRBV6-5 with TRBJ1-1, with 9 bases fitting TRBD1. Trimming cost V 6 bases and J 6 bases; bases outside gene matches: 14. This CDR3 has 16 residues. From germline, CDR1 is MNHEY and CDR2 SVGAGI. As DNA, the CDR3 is TGTGCCAGCAGATACACAGGGGGCGCGAGGGGGGCTGAAGCTTTCTTT. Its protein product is CASRYTGGARGAEAFF.

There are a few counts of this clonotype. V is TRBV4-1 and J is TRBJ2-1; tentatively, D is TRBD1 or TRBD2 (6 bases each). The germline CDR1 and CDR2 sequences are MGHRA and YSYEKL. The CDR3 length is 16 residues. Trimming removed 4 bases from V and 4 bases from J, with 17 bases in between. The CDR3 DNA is TGCGCCAGCAGCCTATTACGGGGGCCCCCTTACAATGAGCAGTTCTTC. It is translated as CASSLLRGPPYNEQFF.

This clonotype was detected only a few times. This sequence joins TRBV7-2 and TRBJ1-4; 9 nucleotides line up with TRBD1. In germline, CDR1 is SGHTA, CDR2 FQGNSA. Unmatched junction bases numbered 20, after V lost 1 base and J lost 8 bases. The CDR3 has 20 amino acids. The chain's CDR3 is CASSLVPPGWAGGQGEKLFF. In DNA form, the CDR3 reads TGTGCCAGCAGCTTAGTGCCTCCCGGTTGGGCAGGGGGACAGGGAGAAAAACTGTTTTTT.

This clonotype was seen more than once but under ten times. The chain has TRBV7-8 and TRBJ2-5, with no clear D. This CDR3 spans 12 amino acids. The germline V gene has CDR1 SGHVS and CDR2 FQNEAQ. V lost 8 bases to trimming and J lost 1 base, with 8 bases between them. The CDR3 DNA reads TGTGCCAGCCTAGACACCCAAGAGACCCAGTACTTC. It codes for CASLDTQETQYF. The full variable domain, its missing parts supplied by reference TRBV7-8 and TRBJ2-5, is GAGVSQSPRYKVAKRGQDVALRCDPISGHVSLFWYQQALGQGPEFLTYFQNEAQLDKSGLPSDRFFAERPEGSVSTLKIQRTQQEDSAVYLCASLDTQETQYFGPGTRLLVL.

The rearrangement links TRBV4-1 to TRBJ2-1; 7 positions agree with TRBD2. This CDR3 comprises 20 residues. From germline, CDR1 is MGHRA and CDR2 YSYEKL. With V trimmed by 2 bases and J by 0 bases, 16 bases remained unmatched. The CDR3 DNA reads TGCGCCAGCAGCCAAAAGGGGAGGGTACTCAAGCCCCTCTCCTACAATGAGCAGTTCTTC. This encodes CASSQKGRVLKPLSYNEQFF.

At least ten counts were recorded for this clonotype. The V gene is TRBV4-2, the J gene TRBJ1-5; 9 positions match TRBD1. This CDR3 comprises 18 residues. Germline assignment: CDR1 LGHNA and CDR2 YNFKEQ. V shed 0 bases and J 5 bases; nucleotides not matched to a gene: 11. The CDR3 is CASSQEEQGAFGYQPQHF. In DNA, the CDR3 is TGTGCCAGCAGCCAAGAGGAACAGGGGGCCTTCGGATATCAGCCCCAGCATTTT.

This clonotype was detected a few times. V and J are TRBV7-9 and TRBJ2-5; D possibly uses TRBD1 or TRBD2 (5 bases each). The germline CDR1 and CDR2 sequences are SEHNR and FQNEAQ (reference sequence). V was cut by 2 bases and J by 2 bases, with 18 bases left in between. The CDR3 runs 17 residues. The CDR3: CASSLYGDGDFQETQYF. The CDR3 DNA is TGTGCCAGCAGCTTATACGGGGACGGAGATTTTCAAGAGACCCAGTACTTC.

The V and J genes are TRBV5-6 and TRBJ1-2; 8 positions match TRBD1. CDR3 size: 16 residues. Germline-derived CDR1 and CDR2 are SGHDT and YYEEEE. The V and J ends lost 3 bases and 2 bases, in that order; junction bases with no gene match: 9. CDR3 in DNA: TGTGCCAGCAGCTGGGGACAGGCGATGGTGAACTATGGCTACACCTTC. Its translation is CASSWGQAMVNYGYTF.

As DNA, the CDR3 is TGTGCCAGCAGCTTATACGGGACAGGGGCTGAAGCTTTCTTT. Translated: CASSLYGTGAEAFF. The chain employs TRBV7-3 and TRBJ1-1; 10 bases are shared with TRBD1. V dropped 2 bases and J dropped 6; count of bases not matched to a gene: 3. Germline V gives CDR1 SGHTA, CDR2 FQGTGA. The CDR3 is made up of 14 amino acids.

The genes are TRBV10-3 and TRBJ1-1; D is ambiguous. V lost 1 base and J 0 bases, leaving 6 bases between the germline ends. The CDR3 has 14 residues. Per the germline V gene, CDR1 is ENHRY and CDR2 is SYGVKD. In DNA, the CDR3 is TGTGCCATCAGTGAGTTCCCCATGAACACTGAAGCTTTCTTT. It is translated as CAISEFPMNTEAFF.

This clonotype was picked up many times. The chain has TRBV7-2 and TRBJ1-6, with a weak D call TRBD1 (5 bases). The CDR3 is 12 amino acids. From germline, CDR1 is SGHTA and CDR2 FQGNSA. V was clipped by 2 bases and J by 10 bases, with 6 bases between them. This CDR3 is CASSLWGSPLHF. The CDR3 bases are TGTGCCAGCAGCTTATGGGGCTCACCCCTCCACTTT.

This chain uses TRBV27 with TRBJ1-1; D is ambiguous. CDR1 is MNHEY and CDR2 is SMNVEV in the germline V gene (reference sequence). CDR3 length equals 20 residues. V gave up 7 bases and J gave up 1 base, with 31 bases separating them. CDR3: CASTPGSLSGSLLRNTEAFF. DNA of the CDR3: TGTGCCAGCACTCCTGGGTCATTGTCGGGGTCCCTCTTAAGGAACACTGAAGCTTTCTTT.

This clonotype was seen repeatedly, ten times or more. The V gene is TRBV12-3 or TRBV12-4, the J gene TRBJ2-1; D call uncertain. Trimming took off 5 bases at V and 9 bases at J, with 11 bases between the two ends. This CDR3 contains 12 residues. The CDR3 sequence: CASSELRGEQFF. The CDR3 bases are TGTGCCAGCAGTGAACTGCGTGGTGAGCAGTTCTTC.

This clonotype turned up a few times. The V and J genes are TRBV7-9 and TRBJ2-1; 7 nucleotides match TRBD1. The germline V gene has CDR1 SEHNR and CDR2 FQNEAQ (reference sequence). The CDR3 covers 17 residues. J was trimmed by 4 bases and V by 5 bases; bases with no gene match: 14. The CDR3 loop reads CASSPRGGDRKYNEQFF. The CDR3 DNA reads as TGTGCCAGCAGCCCGCGAGGTGGGGACAGAAAATACAATGAGCAGTTCTTC.

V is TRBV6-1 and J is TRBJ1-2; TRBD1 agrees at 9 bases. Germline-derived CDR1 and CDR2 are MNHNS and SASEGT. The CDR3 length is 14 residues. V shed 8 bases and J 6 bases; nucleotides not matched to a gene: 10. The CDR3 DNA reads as TGTGCCAGCCCTGGGACAGGGATATCCGATGGCTACACCTTC. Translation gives CASPGTGISDGYTF.

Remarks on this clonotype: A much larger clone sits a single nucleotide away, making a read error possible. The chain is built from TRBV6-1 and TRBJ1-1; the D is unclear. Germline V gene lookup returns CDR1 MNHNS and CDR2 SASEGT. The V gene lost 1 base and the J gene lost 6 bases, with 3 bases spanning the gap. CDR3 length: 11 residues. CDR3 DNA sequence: TGTGCCAGCAGTGAAGAGGCTGAAGCTTTCTTT. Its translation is CASSEEAEAFF.

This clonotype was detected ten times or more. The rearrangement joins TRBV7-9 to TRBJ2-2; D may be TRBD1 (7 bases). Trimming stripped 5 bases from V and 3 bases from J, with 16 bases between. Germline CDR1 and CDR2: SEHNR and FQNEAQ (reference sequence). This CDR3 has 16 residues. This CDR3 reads CASSLTRGAYTGELFF. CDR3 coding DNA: TGTGCCAGCAGCCTCACCAGGGGGGCGTACACCGGGGAGCTGTTTTTT. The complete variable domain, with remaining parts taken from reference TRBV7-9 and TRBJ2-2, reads DTGVSQNPRHKITKRGQNVTFRCDPISEHNRLYWYRQTLGQGPEFLTYFQNEAQLEKSRLLSDRFSAERPKGSFSTLEIQRTEQGDSAMYLCASSLTRGAYTGELFFGEGSRLTVL.

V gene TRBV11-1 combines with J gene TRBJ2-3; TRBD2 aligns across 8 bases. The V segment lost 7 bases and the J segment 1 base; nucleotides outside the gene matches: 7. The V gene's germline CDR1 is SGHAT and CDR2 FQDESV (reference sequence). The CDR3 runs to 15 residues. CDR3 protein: CASTRFGGGTDTQYF. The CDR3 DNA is TGTGCCAGCACCCGGTTCGGGGGGGGCACAGATACGCAGTATTTT.

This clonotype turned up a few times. DNA of the CDR3: TGTGCCACCAGCAAACCCACCCAGGGATATGAAGCTTTCTTT. Amino acids: CATSKPTQGYEAFF. The chain couples TRBV15 to TRBJ1-1; TRBD1 is a possible D gene (5 bases). Germline V lookup: CDR1 LNHNV, CDR2 YYDKDF (reference sequence). CDR3 size: 14 residues. V lost 4 bases and J 7 bases, leaving 16 bases between the germline ends.

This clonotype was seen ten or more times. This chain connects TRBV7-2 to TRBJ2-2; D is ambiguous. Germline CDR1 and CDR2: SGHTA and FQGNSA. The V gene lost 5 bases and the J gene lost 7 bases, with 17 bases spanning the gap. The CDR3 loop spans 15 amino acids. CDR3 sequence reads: CASSHPLAIGGELFF. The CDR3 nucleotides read TGTGCCAGCAGCCACCCTTTGGCTATAGGCGGGGAGCTGTTTTTT.